This TCR beta chain was identified in a study of blood T cell repertoires in COVID-19. Study-wide context: T cells, B-cell-depleted T cells, or PBMCs provided the cDNA or gDNA that served as material.

The CDR3 spans 14 residues. Germline CDR1 reads LGHDT; CDR2 reads YNNKEL (reference sequence). J was trimmed by 5 bases and V by 4 bases; bases with no gene match: 7. In the 2 weeks before study entry, exposed participants met a COVID-19 case, which was PCR-confirmed or clinician-diagnosed. TCRdb keeps only in-frame clones here, not all; method: immunoSEQ multiplex PCR. The repertoire holds more than 300,000 clones, with roughly nine tenths as singletons. The sequencing sample was made of PBMCs or T cells enriched from blood (not recorded which). V gene TRBV3-1 (or the pseudogene TRBV3-2) combines with J gene TRBJ1-2; 7 bases match TRBD1. The sequence came from a middle-aged woman who had been exposed to COVID-19. CDR3: CASSLPQGRYGYTF. In DNA, the CDR3 is TGTGCCAGCAGCCTACCACAGGGGAGGTATGGCTACACCTTC.